This passage covers 22 T cell receptor beta chains from one sample sequenced in a study of shared clonotypes between healthy human individuals. Using immunoSEQ multiplex PCR, the repertoire was profiled, and TCRdb retains in-frame clones only, with some absent. The sample holds some 1 million clones, 65% to 75% seen once. Sample: memory CD4+ T cells sorted from blood. Described subset: CD45RA-negative fraction. These receptors originate from a young man in good health.

Here the CDR3 reads CASSPIGPGTGEETQYF. CDR3 DNA sequence: TGTGCCAGCTCACCAATCGGTCCCGGGACAGGGGAAGAGACCCAGTACTTC. This sequence joins TRBV18 and TRBJ2-5; 10 bases align to TRBD1. V lost 2 bases to trimming and J lost 3 bases; unmatched junction nucleotides: 9. CDR1 and CDR2 from the germline V gene are KGHSH and LQKENI. The CDR3 spans 17 residues.

The table lists this clone with a count of one. The chain combines TRBV6-5 with TRBJ1-2; D gene ambiguous. CDR1 is MNHEY, CDR2 SVGAGI, per germline. This CDR3 has 13 residues. V lost 4 bases and J lost 2, with 8 bases in between. The CDR3 sequence: CASSSSVNYGYTF. In DNA form, the CDR3 reads TGTGCCAGCAGTTCTTCTGTGAACTATGGCTACACCTTC.

This clone was picked up a small number of times. The chain employs TRBV11-2 and TRBJ1-1; unclear D gene. The V gene's germline CDR1 is SGHAT and CDR2 FQNNGV. This CDR3 region has 15 residues. Trimming removed 0 bases at V and 2 bases at J, with 10 bases between. The CDR3 here is CASSLERSRNTEAFF. The CDR3 DNA sequence: TGTGCCAGCAGCTTAGAGAGGTCGAGAAACACTGAAGCTTTCTTT. The entire variable domain, with the rest obtained from reference TRBV11-2 and TRBJ1-1, is as follows: EAGVAQSPRYKIIEKRQSVAFWCNPISGHATLYWYQQILGQGPKLLIQFQNNGVVDDSQLPKDRFSAERLKGVDSTLKIQPAKLEDSAVYLCASSLERSRNTEAFFGQGTRLTVV.

The DNA of the CDR3 is TGTGCCAGCAGCGTAGACGGGGCGAGCACAGATACGCAGTATTTT. Protein sequence: CASSVDGASTDTQYF. The chain carries TRBV9 and TRBJ2-3; D is tentatively TRBD1 or TRBD2 (5 bases each). The CDR3 has 15 residues. Germline CDR1 reads SGDLS; CDR2 reads YYNGEE. V was trimmed by 0 bases and J by 0 bases, leaving 8 bases between them.

The gene calls are TRBV5-1 and TRBJ2-3; no clear D. This CDR3 spans 13 amino acids. Trimming removed 1 base from V and 5 bases from J, with 8 bases in between. Germline loops: CDR1 SGHRS, CDR2 YFSETQ. The DNA for the CDR3 is TGCGCCAGCAGCTTGCCCCAAGGAGATACGCAGTATTTT. Translated: CASSLPQGDTQYF.

The gene calls are TRBV30 and TRBJ1-2; D remains unclear. The germline V gene has CDR1 GTSNPN and CDR2 SVGIG (reference sequence). The CDR3 runs to 12 residues. The V and J ends lost 6 bases and 6 bases respectively, with 14 bases between them. The CDR3 DNA is TGTGCCTGTACCCTCTTCTCCAATGGCTACACCTTC. Its translation is CACTLFSNGYTF.

The chain joins TRBV6-6 to TRBJ1-6; D call uncertain. This CDR3 is 13 amino acids long. V lost 0 bases and J lost 8, with 5 bases in between. The germline CDR1 and CDR2 sequences are MNHNY and SVGAGI (reference sequence). In DNA form, the CDR3 reads TGTGCCAGCAGTTACTCCCAGGATTCACCCCTCCACTTT. Protein: CASSYSQDSPLHF.

DNA for the CDR3: TGTGCCAGCAGTGGGGGGATCCGACAGGGCGGCTACACCTTC. Protein: CASSGGIRQGGYTF. The chain uses TRBV6-1 and TRBJ1-2; 7 bases match TRBD1. Germline V gene lookup returns CDR1 MNHNS and CDR2 SASEGT. V trimming: 4 bases; J trimming: 8 bases; junction bases outside the gene matches: 10. The CDR3 runs to 14 residues.

This chain uses TRBV6-1 with TRBJ1-6; the D gene is possibly TRBD1 (5 bases). The CDR3 totals 15 residues. CDR1 is MNHNS, CDR2 SASEGT, per germline. Trimming took off 4 bases at V and 9 bases at J, with 16 bases between the two ends. The CDR3 loop is CASSGSGLDLSPLHF. CDR3 DNA sequence: TGTGCCAGCAGTGGCTCGGGACTAGATCTTTCACCCCTCCACTTT.

V usage is TRBV27 and J usage is TRBJ2-1; 11 bases are a match to TRBD2. The CDR3 runs 18 residues. Germline CDR1 and CDR2: MNHEY and SMNVEV (reference sequence). V dropped 5 bases and J dropped 4; count of bases not matched to a gene: 13. DNA of the CDR3: TGTGCCAGCAGTACTACCCCACTCGGGACTAGCGGATACAATGAGCAGTTCTTC. This codes for CASSTTPLGTSGYNEQFF.

The genes are TRBV7-9 and TRBJ2-2; D unclear. V lost 3 bases and J lost 7, with 12 bases in between. The CDR3 extends over 14 amino acids. Germline CDR1 is SEHNR and CDR2 is FQNEAQ (reference sequence). The CDR3 sequence is CASSFATFGGELFF. The CDR3 DNA reads TGTGCCAGCAGCTTCGCGACTTTCGGCGGGGAGCTGTTTTTT.

There are a few counts of this clone. V gene TRBV4-1 combines with J gene TRBJ1-6; D uncertain. Germline lookup yields CDR1 MGHRA and CDR2 YSYEKL. The CDR3 is 14 amino acids. Between the trimmed V and J ends, which lost 8 bases and 8 bases, there was a span of 16 bases. This CDR3 is CASHSPGFHSPLHF. The CDR3 DNA sequence: TGCGCCAGCCATTCCCCGGGTTTTCATTCACCCCTCCACTTT.

As concerns this clone: Within the sample, other DNA sequences also encode this same CDR3. This CDR3 is CASSPGLNNEQFF. DNA for the CDR3: TGTGCCAGCAGTCCTGGACTAAACAATGAGCAGTTCTTC. The chain employs TRBV7-2 and TRBJ2-1, with D perhaps TRBD2 (6 bases). Trimming cost V 6 bases and J 5 bases, with 11 bases left between them. CDR3 length equals 13 residues. The germline gives CDR1 SGHTA, CDR2 FQGNSA.

The chain uses TRBV28 and TRBJ1-2, with D maybe TRBD1 (5 bases). Germline V gene sequence: CDR1 MDHEN, CDR2 SYDVKM. Trimming shortened V by 4 bases and J by 2 bases, and 11 bases separated the two germline ends. The CDR3 has 14 amino acids. CDR3 DNA: TGTGCCAGCAGTTGGGGCAGGGAAAACTATGGCTACACCTTC. Protein sequence: CASSWGRENYGYTF.

V gene TRBV7-2 combines with J gene TRBJ1-6, with 7 bases identical to TRBD1. From germline, CDR1 is SGHTA and CDR2 FQGNSA. The J segment lost 7 bases and the V segment lost 1 base, leaving 7 bases of the junction unmatched. CDR3 length equals 16 residues. The CDR3 nucleotides are TGTGCCAGCAGCTTAGGTACGCGACAGGGAAATTCACCCCTCCACTTT. Encoded protein: CASSLGTRQGNSPLHF.

This clone was recorded a few times. The chain carries TRBV28 and TRBJ1-1; weak D call: TRBD1 (5 bases). This CDR3 contains 16 residues. V lost 4 bases, J lost 0 bases, and 15 bases lay in between. Germline assignment: CDR1 MDHEN and CDR2 SYDVKM. CDR3 in DNA: TGTGCCAGCAGTTGGGAGTGGGGCCTAATGAACACTGAAGCTTTCTTT. Protein: CASSWEWGLMNTEAFF.

The table lists this clone with a count of one. The chain is built from TRBV5-1 and TRBJ2-2; TRBD2 matches at 9 bases. The CDR3 consists of 16 residues. The germline CDR1 and CDR2 sequences are SGHRS and YFSETQ. The V and J ends lost 4 bases and 5 bases, in that order; junction bases with no gene match: 9. The CDR3: CASSPIAGAGTGELFF. As DNA, the CDR3 is TGCGCCAGCAGCCCCATAGCGGGAGCTGGTACCGGGGAGCTGTTTTTT.

This clone was detected a few times. V usage is TRBV28 and J usage is TRBJ2-1; D may be TRBD2 (6 bases). The CDR3 is 11 residues long. Germline loops: CDR1 MDHEN, CDR2 SYDVKM. The chain's CDR3 is CAAKTGDEQFF. The CDR3 DNA is TGTGCAGCAAAAACGGGGGATGAGCAGTTCTTC.

As concerns this clone: It is likely a read error: a sequence one base away is far more abundant. The chain joins TRBV11-1 to TRBJ2-7; no definite D call. Germline V gene sequence: CDR1 SGHAT, CDR2 FQDESV (reference sequence). V lost 4 bases to trimming and J lost 3 bases, with 4 bases between them. This CDR3 has 11 amino acids. DNA for the CDR3: TGTGCCAGCAGCTCCCTCTACGAGCAGTACTTC. This codes for CASSSLYEQYF.

The chain combines TRBV5-5 with TRBJ2-2; no clear D gene. CDR1 and CDR2 (germline): SGHKS, YYEKEE (reference sequence). CDR3 length: 14 amino acids. The V gene lost 0 bases and the J gene lost 5 bases, with 8 bases spanning the gap. CDR3 DNA sequence: TGTGCCAGCAGCTTGGAACAGACGACCGGGGAGCTGTTTTTT. Protein sequence: CASSLEQTTGELFF.

The V call is TRBV11-2, the J call TRBJ1-2; maybe TRBD1 (6 bases). Germline loops: CDR1 SGHAT, CDR2 FQNNGV. V was trimmed by 5 bases and J by 2 bases, leaving 9 bases between them. CDR3 length: 13 amino acids. The DNA for the CDR3 is TGTGCCAGCAGCATTACAGGGAACTATGGCTACACCTTC. Amino acids: CASSITGNYGYTF.

V is TRBV18 and J is TRBJ2-2; TRBD1 matches 7 bases. Looked up from germline, CDR1 is KGHSH and CDR2 is LQKENI. The CDR3 spans 15 residues. V shed 3 bases, J shed 4 bases, and the junction held 5 bases outside the gene matches. CDR3 nucleotide sequence: TGTGCCAGCTCACCCAGACAGGGTTTCACCGGGGAGCTGTTTTTT. Translated, it gives CASSPRQGFTGELFF.